The 9 T cell receptor beta chains below were found in one sample sequenced in a study of cytomegalovirus exposure and HLA in healthy donors. The PCR ran on 60 Vbeta and 13 Jbeta primers. Sequenced by immunoSEQ multiplex PCR; TCRdb stores in-frame clones only, minus some. The sample holds 60,000 to 75,000 clones, 79% seen once. Sequencing was done on a sample of PBMCs. The receptors shown here come from a woman aged 30 to 39 in good health and CMV-seronegative.

The rearrangement uses TRBV5-1 and TRBJ2-7; maybe TRBD2 (6 bases). The CDR3 spans 15 residues. Germline V gives CDR1 SGHRS, CDR2 YFSETQ. Trimming took off 0 bases at V and 5 bases at J, with 15 bases between the two ends. CDR3 loop: CASSLAFGGVHEQYF. The CDR3 nucleotides read TGCGCCAGCAGCTTGGCCTTCGGGGGAGTCCACGAGCAGTACTTC.

The chain links TRBV7-6 to TRBJ1-1; 7 nucleotides agree with TRBD1. Germline values: CDR1 SGHVS, CDR2 FNYEAQ. This CDR3 spans 14 amino acids. V was pared by 4 bases and J by 3 bases, with 5 bases of the junction left unmatched. The CDR3 reads CASSSTGLDTEAFF. The CDR3 bases are TGTGCCAGCAGCTCGACAGGGTTGGACACTGAAGCTTTCTTT.

This chain uses TRBV11-3 with TRBJ2-1, with TRBD1 matching over 9 bases. CDR1 is SGHNT and CDR2 is YENEEA in the germline V gene. The CDR3 totals 17 residues. Germline trimming cut 1 base from V and 8 bases from J; bases unmatched to any gene: 12. CDR3 DNA: TGTGCCAGCAGCTTAGGAGGTCTGGGACAGGGATTTTATGAGCAGTTCTTC. Protein sequence: CASSLGGLGQGFYEQFF.

In this sample, this clone turned up a few times. The CDR3 spells CASSLDGFGTDTQYF. CDR3 nucleotides: TGTGCCAGCAGCTTAGATGGCTTCGGCACAGATACGCAGTATTTT. This chain connects TRBV7-2 to TRBJ2-3, with unresolved D. The CDR3 runs to 15 residues. Germline V gene data show CDR1 as SGHTA and CDR2 as FQGNSA. Trimming cost V 1 base and J 1 base, with 9 bases left between them. Variable domain in full (rest from reference TRBV7-2 and TRBJ2-3): GAGVSQSPSNKVTEKGKDVELRCDPISGHTALYWYRQSLGQGLEFLIYFQGNSAPDKSGLPSDRFSAERTGGSVSTLTIQRTQQEDSAVYLCASSLDGFGTDTQYFGPGTRLTVL.

The rearrangement uses TRBV2 and TRBJ2-1, with 9 bases matching TRBD1. Germline lookup yields CDR1 SNHLY and CDR2 FYNNEI. The CDR3 is 16 residues long. J was trimmed by 1 base and V by 6 bases; bases with no gene match: 7. CDR3 amino acids: CASREGQGLSYNEQFF. The CDR3 coding sequence is TGTGCCAGCAGGGAGGGACAGGGTCTTTCCTACAATGAGCAGTTCTTC.

The CDR3 protein is CASSLGERIYNEQFF. The CDR3, as DNA: TGTGCCAGCAGCTTAGGGGAGCGGATCTACAATGAGCAGTTCTTC. The rearrangement joins TRBV11-2 to TRBJ2-1, with D perhaps matching TRBD2 (5 bases). CDR3 length: 15 residues. Germline lookup yields CDR1 SGHAT and CDR2 FQNNGV. V was clipped by 1 base and J by 3 bases, with 10 bases between them.

The chain has TRBV13 and TRBJ1-1; 8 bases match TRBD1. This CDR3 has 14 residues. Trimming took 3 bases from V and 4 from J; bases not matched to a gene: 4. The germline CDR1 and CDR2 sequences are PRHDT and FYEKMQ (reference sequence). In nucleotides, the CDR3 is TGTGCCAGCAGCTTCGGACAGGGAGGCACTGAAGCTTTCTTT. This codes for CASSFGQGGTEAFF.

V and J are TRBV5-1 and TRBJ1-1; no definite D call. The CDR3 runs to 15 residues. CDR1 is SGHRS, CDR2 YFSETQ, per germline. Trimming shortened V by 4 bases and J by 0 bases, and 13 bases separated the two germline ends. The CDR3 reads CASSPGGVMNTEAFF. The CDR3 DNA is TGCGCCAGCAGCCCCGGAGGCGTCATGAACACTGAAGCTTTCTTT.

The gene calls are TRBV10-3 and TRBJ1-5; 8 positions match TRBD1. Per germline, CDR1 ENHRY and CDR2 SYGVKD. The CDR3 sequence is 15 residues long. The V segment lost 2 bases and the J segment 3 bases; nucleotides outside the gene matches: 3. The CDR3 loop is CAISETGGNNQPQHF. The CDR3 coding sequence is TGTGCCATCAGTGAGACAGGGGGGAACAATCAGCCCCAGCATTTT.